This TCR beta chain was identified during a study of beta chain features in type 1 diabetes. Across the whole study: Similarity in age, gender and cell yields was seen between patients and healthy donors.

The CDR3 has 11 residues. Sequenced material consisted of expressed TCRB transcripts (all of the isolated RNA was reverse transcribed). Some clones are missing from TCRdb's copy, which holds only in-frame ones; the method was immunoSEQ multiplex PCR. The sample comprises about 900,000 clones, about 17% of which are singletons, and around 0.02% rests with the top ten. Based on CD45RO/CCR7/CD25/CD127/CD95/CD27, CD4+ regulatory, stem cell-like memory, naive and central memory cells were sorted. Purity exceeded 98% in all sorted populations. On this clone itself: The antigen remains unidentified.

Study-level points and caveats: Whatever favoring of shorter templates PCR might show would apply equally to patients and controls.

The sample comprised naive CD4+ T cells from blood. The TCR was taken from a woman aged 18-29 years in good health. The chain recombines TRBV21-1 with TRBJ2-7; TRBD2 is taken as the D call from the table, unchecked against the DNA. TRBV21-1 counts as a pseudogene. The CDR3 region has the DNA TGTGCCAGCAGCAAAGTTGGCGGGGTGTACTTC. Translation: CASSKVGGVYF.